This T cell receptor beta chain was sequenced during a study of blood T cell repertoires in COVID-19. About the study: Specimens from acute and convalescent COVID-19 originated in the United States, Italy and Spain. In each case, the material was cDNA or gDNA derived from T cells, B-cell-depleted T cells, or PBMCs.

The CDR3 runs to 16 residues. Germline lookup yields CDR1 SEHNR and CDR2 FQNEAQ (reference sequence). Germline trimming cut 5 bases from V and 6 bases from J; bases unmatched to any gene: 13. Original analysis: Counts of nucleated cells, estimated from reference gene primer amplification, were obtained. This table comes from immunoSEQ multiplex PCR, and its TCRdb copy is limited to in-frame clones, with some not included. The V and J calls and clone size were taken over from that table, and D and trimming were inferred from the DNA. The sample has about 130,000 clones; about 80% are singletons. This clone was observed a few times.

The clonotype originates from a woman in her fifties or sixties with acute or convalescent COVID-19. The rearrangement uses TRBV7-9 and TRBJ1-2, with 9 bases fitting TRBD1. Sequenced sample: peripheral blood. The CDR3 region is CASSLLPGQGSHGYTF. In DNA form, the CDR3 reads TGTGCCAGCAGCCTTCTCCCGGGACAGGGATCCCATGGCTACACCTTC.